This TCR beta chain was recovered during a study of blood T cell repertoires in COVID-19. The V end lost 1 base, the J end lost 5 bases, and 9 bases lay between the germline ends. Looked up from germline, CDR1 is SGHTA and CDR2 is FQGTGA. This CDR3 is built from 14 residues. The authors' processing: Nucleated cell counts were estimated from reference gene primer amplification. TCRdb's table, derived via immunoSEQ multiplex PCR, lists solely in-frame clones and lacks some. D and trimming were read from the DNA, whereas the V and J calls and clone size are those reported in that table. Of a few hundred thousand clones in the sample, more than 75% were seen once.

The sequence derives from a man in his sixties with acute or convalescent COVID-19. The rearrangement joins TRBV7-3 to TRBJ2-1; weak D call: TRBD2 (5 bases). The specimen sequenced was peripheral blood. This CDR3 reads CASSLSYGDNEQFF. CDR3 in DNA: TGTGCCAGCAGCTTAAGTTACGGGGACAATGAGCAGTTCTTC.